Included here is one T cell receptor beta chain sequence, with context. Its cognate antigen has yet to be identified. Base qualities are not provided; no much larger clone lies one nucleotide away. Patients with uncontrolled infections, other autoimmune diseases, pregnancy or lactation were excluded. Clinical symptoms, serum thyroxine and TRAb, thyroid ultrasound, and orbital computed tomography formed the basis for the diagnoses. Total RNA was extracted using Trizol reagent, and RNA quality was assessed on an Agilent 2100 Bioanalyzer. The sample originates from a study of T cells in Graves' hyperthyroidism and ophthalmopathy (dated by TCRdb to about 2019). With regard to the full study: TCR V-J signatures able to tell the groups apart were searched for in a discovery cohort of 95 to 100 patients, of whom roughly 42 had Graves' ophthalmopathy and about 55 had stable Graves' hyperthyroidism. The study also compared thyroid tissue and blood T-cell repertoires from several Graves' hyperthyroidism patients. The 75 to 100 discovery patients were randomly split 7:3 into training and test sets. After sampling, hyperthyroidism patients received methimazole starting at 30 mg daily, and ophthalmopathy patients received high-dose intravenous methylprednisolone. TCR Vbeta CDR3 sequencing of 120 to 150 peripheral blood samples (43 ophthalmopathy, approximately 80 hyperthyroidism and roughly 17 progressor patients) is reported in the paper. Prospective prediction of ophthalmopathy was tested in an independent validation cohort of about 19 hyperthyroidism patients and some 17 patients who later progressed to ophthalmopathy. The study at large found these results: No statistical method was used to fix the sample size in advance, and group allocation was not hidden from the investigators. In validation, progression to ophthalmopathy was predicted by the model with around 71% sensitivity and just over 72% specificity, a median of roughly 6 months before onset. A model built on a 13 V-J signature distinguished ophthalmopathy from stable hyperthyroidism, reaching about 89% sensitivity and 81.08% specificity in cross-validation and 80%/75% in testing. Most expanded thyroid clonotypes (frequency above 0.001) were also detected in blood, a finding suggesting that blood repertoires may reflect thyroid immune responses.

The germline V gene encodes CDR1 ENHRY and CDR2 SYGVKD. After removal of 6 bases from V and 5 bases from J, the junction retains 6 bases not matched to a gene. The CDR3 covers 13 residues, taking in both the cysteine and the phenylalanine. Only CDR3 DNA is held: 39 bases, read in frame from base 1. TCR beta CDR3 regions were amplified from RNA transcripts. For the first round of RT-PCR on the TCR CDR3, the HTBI primer set was used together with the Qiagen OneStep RT-PCR kit. A second multiplex PCR round built the libraries, followed by size selection and purification. Sequencing of the libraries was done on an Illumina HiSeq2000 using paired-end 100 bp reads. Regarding the original processing steps: SOAPnuke was used to process the raw data, removing reads that contained adapters or uncalled bases, had a mean Phred below 15, or lacked an exact match to the constant primer or identifier. High-quality paired reads were merged with COPE v1.2.5, and unique nucleotide sequences were defined as clonotypes. MiTCR v1.1 was used to align the clonotypes against IMGT TRBV, TRBD and TRBJ reference segments. The analysis included only V-J combinations with a frequency above 0.0001, which together covered roughly 99% of the repertoires. The TCS score was defined as the ratio of F50 (clonal expansion) to E x V (chaos), calculated using BLOSUM62-based TCRdist between CDR3 peptides within each V-J. Welch's t-statistics and random forest reduced roughly 500 V-J features to roughly 13, which were used in a naive Bayes classifier (R e1071). The similarity between thyroid and blood repertoires was quantified using the Morisita-Horn index. Clones were called with MiXCR by TCRdb after fastp trimmed the public reads at Q25, and only in-frame beta chains were retained. Duplicate CDR3 protein sequences are folded into a single record with the most common DNA and genes. TCRdb's processing, not the study's, gives the V and J calls here. Across this sample there are 600,000 to 700,000 distinct CDR3 sequences, with 45% seen only once. The ten largest clones capture approximately 6.8% of the sample.

The chain is encoded by TRBV10-3 joined to TRBJ1-1, with TRBD1 identical over 7 junction bases. Material for sequencing was peripheral blood or thyroid tissue (not recorded which). This TCR was sampled from an adult man with Graves' disease, either hyperthyroidism or ophthalmopathy (not recorded which). The sequence in DNA is TGTGCCATCAGGAGACAGGGAGATACTGAAGCTTTCTTT. Its translation reads: CAIRRQGDTEAFF.